Below are 23 T cell receptor beta chains sequenced from a single sample in a study of regulatory T cells in long-lasting Graves disease. Time point denoted: persistent/refractory GD, antithyroid drugs over 5 years with positive TRAb. Researchers made the TCR library from RNA that was extracted from PBMCs. For TCR beta, libraries came from iRepertoire HTBI primers and Arm-PCR of CDR3 regions. Each CDR3 protein gets one entry after TCRdb re-called the multiplex PCR reads with MiXCR. The table shows a few hundred thousand distinct CDR3 sequences, with roughly a quarter occurring only once. The material was peripheral blood mononuclear cells (PBMCs), obtained when the disease was refractory, from a patient treated with antithyroid drugs. Receptor source: a female donor with Graves disease.

The chain recombines TRBV9 with TRBJ2-4, with D perhaps matching TRBD2 (6 bases). Germline-derived CDR1 and CDR2 are SGDLS and YYNGEE. Deletions cut 4 bases from V and 5 bases from J, with 16 bases between. The length of the CDR3 is 15 residues. CDR3: CASSTSGGVENIQYF. The CDR3 region has the DNA TGTGCCAGCAGCACCTCTGGCGGGGTGGAAAACATTCAGTACTTC.

The J gene is TRBJ1-2, the V gene TRBV24-1; a possible D gene is TRBD1 (5 bases). The CDR3 loop spans 18 amino acids. Trimming cost V 0 bases and J 4 bases, with 20 bases left between them. Germline CDR1 KGHDR, CDR2 SFDVKD. This chain's CDR3 is CATSDLRAPGPPFYGYTF. The CDR3 bases are TGTGCCACCAGTGATTTGCGTGCTCCGGGACCGCCCTTCTATGGCTACACCTTC.

The chain couples TRBV7-2 to TRBJ2-5; TRBD2 is a possible D gene (5 bases). Germline CDR1 reads SGHTA; CDR2 reads FQGNSA. V lost 2 bases and J 5 bases, leaving 12 bases between the germline ends. The CDR3 has 14 amino acids. CDR3 region: CASSLNLAWETQYF. For the CDR3, the DNA is TGTGCCAGCAGCTTAAACCTAGCTTGGGAGACCCAGTACTTC.

This clonotype was observed many times. The J gene is TRBJ2-7, the V gene TRBV11-2, with 14 positions matching TRBD2. Germline V gene lookup returns CDR1 SGHAT and CDR2 FQNNGV. The CDR3 has 16 amino acids. V gave up 5 bases and J gave up 2 bases; unmatched junction bases: 5. The CDR3 protein is CASSARTSGGTYEQYF. CDR3 DNA: TGTGCCAGCAGCGCCAGGACTAGCGGGGGGACCTACGAGCAGTACTTC.

This clonotype has just a few counts. This chain connects TRBV12-3 or TRBV12-4 to TRBJ2-2; 8 nucleotides match TRBD1. J was trimmed by 4 bases and V by 7 bases; bases with no gene match: 8. This CDR3 comprises 15 residues. Here the CDR3 DNA reads TGTGCCAGCACCCTGGACAGGGTGACCACCGGGGAGCTGTTTTTT. Translation gives CASTLDRVTTGELFF.

This clonotype has a handful of counts. This chain connects TRBV7-2 to TRBJ1-2, with no clear D. Germline-derived CDR1 and CDR2 are SGHTA and FQGNSA. CDR3 length: 13 amino acids. V lost 0 bases and J lost 5, with 7 bases in between. In nucleotides, the CDR3 is TGTGCCAGCAGCTTAGCCACATCGTATGGCTACACCTTC. Translated: CASSLATSYGYTF.

This clonotype was observed a single time. The chain has TRBV7-2 and TRBJ1-1; D gene unclear. Between the trimmed V and J ends, which lost 7 bases and 7 bases, there was a span of 16 bases. The CDR3 spans 13 residues. CDR1 SGHTA and CDR2 FQGNSA come from the germline V gene. Here the CDR3 reads CASTLRLQFEAFF. The CDR3 coding sequence is TGTGCCAGCACCTTGAGACTACAGTTTGAAGCTTTCTTT.

This clonotype occurred many times. V and J are TRBV2 and TRBJ1-4; 8 bases map to TRBD1. This CDR3 has 14 residues. J lost 5 bases, V lost 3 bases, and 2 bases had no gene match. Germline CDR1 SNHLY, CDR2 FYNNEI. CDR3 coding DNA: TGTGCCAGCAGTGACGGGACAGGCAATGAAAAACTGTTTTTT. It codes for CASSDGTGNEKLFF.

This clonotype was recorded a few times. The chain joins TRBV19 to TRBJ2-7; D is possibly TRBD1 or TRBD2 (5 bases each). V lost 4 bases to trimming and J lost 6 bases, with 16 bases between them. The germline CDR1 and CDR2 sequences are LNHDA and SQIVND (reference sequence). This CDR3 is built from 14 residues. The CDR3 here is CASSSTRDPSEQYF. Written as DNA, the CDR3 is TGTGCCAGTAGTAGCACGAGGGACCCATCCGAGCAGTACTTC.

A note on this clonotype: A much larger clone lies a single base off, so this may be a read error. The chain is built from TRBV27 and TRBJ1-5; D uncertain. CDR1 is MNHEY, CDR2 SMNVEV, per germline (reference sequence). The CDR3 consists of 15 residues. The CDR3 here is CACSSLTRSNQPQHF. In nucleotides, the CDR3 is TGTGCCTGCAGTTCCCTGACACGGTCCAATCAGCCCCAGCATTTT.

The CDR3 protein is CSARWTSSYEQYF. In DNA, the CDR3 is TGCAGTGCTAGGTGGACTAGCAGCTACGAGCAGTACTTC. This chain connects TRBV20-1 to TRBJ2-7; 8 bases are a match to TRBD2. The junction had 4 bases not matched to a gene; V was cut back by 3 bases and J by 3 bases. This CDR3 is 13 amino acids long. Germline V gene data show CDR1 as DFQATT and CDR2 as SNEGSKA (reference sequence).

This clonotype was detected ten times or more. The rearrangement joins TRBV28 to TRBJ2-5, with TRBD2 matching over 8 bases. There are 14 residues in the CDR3. The germline V gene has CDR1 MDHEN and CDR2 SYDVKM. Trimming cost V 1 base and J 8 bases; bases outside gene matches: 6. The CDR3 bases are TGTGCCAGCAGTTTATACGGGAGGGCCGAAACCCAGTACTTC. Protein: CASSLYGRAETQYF. Full variable domain (remainder filled in from reference TRBV28 and TRBJ2-5): DVKVTQSSRYLVKRTGEKVFLECVQDMDHENMFWYRQDPGLGLRLIYFSYDVKMKEKGDIPEGYSVSREKKERFSLILESASTNQTSMYLCASSLYGRAETQYFGPGTRLLVL.

The sample holds many counts of this clonotype. The chain links TRBV11-2 to TRBJ1-3; D is unclear. From germline, CDR1 is SGHAT and CDR2 FQNNGV. This CDR3 region has 15 residues. V dropped 0 bases and J dropped 7 bases, with 13 bases sitting between them. CDR3 sequence reads: CASSLEPAGANTIYF. DNA of the CDR3: TGTGCCAGCAGCTTAGAGCCTGCTGGTGCGAACACCATATATTTT. Using reference TRBV11-2 and TRBJ1-3 for the parts outside the CDR3, the full variable domain is EAGVAQSPRYKIIEKRQSVAFWCNPISGHATLYWYQQILGQGPKLLIQFQNNGVVDDSQLPKDRFSAERLKGVDSTLKIQPAKLEDSAVYLCASSLEPAGANTIYFGEGSWLTVV.

This clonotype was observed a few times. The chain has TRBV12-3 or TRBV12-4 and TRBJ1-6; 7 bases are shared with TRBD1. The CDR3 is 15 amino acids. J gave up 7 bases and V 5 bases, and 8 bases lay outside the gene matches. In nucleotides, the CDR3 is TGTGCCAGCAGTCCAAGGGACAGTATCAATTCACCCCTCCACTTT. The encoded protein is CASSPRDSINSPLHF.

The V call is TRBV6-1, the J call TRBJ2-5, with TRBD1 identical over 11 bases. Losses at the gene ends were 6 bases for V and 9 bases for J; bases not matched to a gene: 3. The germline CDR1 and CDR2 sequences are MNHNS and SASEGT. This CDR3 contains 12 residues. The CDR3 DNA is TGTGCCAGCAGAGGGACAGGGGGGCCCCAGTACTTC. It codes for CASRGTGGPQYF.

The chain carries TRBV20-1 and TRBJ2-7; unclear D gene. This CDR3 has 14 amino acids. Trimming cost V 3 bases and J 2 bases, with 14 bases left between them. Per the germline V gene, CDR1 is DFQATT and CDR2 is SNEGSKA (reference sequence). CDR3 in amino acids: CSASSSAETYEQYF. DNA of the CDR3: TGCAGTGCTAGTTCGAGCGCGGAAACCTACGAGCAGTACTTC.

The chain couples TRBV16 to TRBJ2-7; unclear D gene. The CDR3 is 13 residues long. V was shortened by 2 bases and J by 9 bases, with 14 bases between the two germline ends. Germline loops: CDR1 KGHSY, CDR2 FQNENV. In nucleotides, the CDR3 is TGTGCCAGCAGCCAAATTATAGGGATGGTGCAGTACTTC. This translates into CASSQIIGMVQYF.

This clonotype was observed a handful of times. The chain links TRBV15 to TRBJ2-2; D is uncertain. The germline gives CDR1 LNHNV, CDR2 YYDKDF (reference sequence). CDR3 length: 14 residues. V lost 0 bases, J lost 4 bases, and 6 bases lay in between. The CDR3 DNA reads as TGTGCCACCAGCAGAGATCCCCTCACCGGGGAGCTGTTTTTT. It is translated as CATSRDPLTGELFF.

This clonotype occurred many times. The chain joins TRBV2 to TRBJ2-5; 7 nucleotides align to TRBD1. CDR3 length: 17 amino acids. V was pared by 7 bases and J by 0 bases, with 14 bases of the junction left unmatched. Germline CDR1 and CDR2: SNHLY and FYNNEI. For the CDR3, the DNA is TGTGCCAGCAACGCTCGGGGAGCAGGGGGTTACCAAGAGACCCAGTACTTC. This sequence encodes CASNARGAGGYQETQYF.

The genes are TRBV5-1 and TRBJ1-1; TRBD1 might be the D (6 bases). V was cut by 2 bases and J by 1 base, with 21 bases left in between. CDR1 is SGHRS, CDR2 YFSETQ, per germline. The CDR3 is 18 residues long. In DNA form, the CDR3 reads TGCGCCAGCAGCTTCGGTGGGGGGCCCAACATGGGGAACACTGAAGCTTTCTTT. It translates to CASSFGGGPNMGNTEAFF.

This clonotype was seen at least ten times. CDR3 region: CASRIGQGGSPLHF. DNA of the CDR3: TGTGCCAGCAGAATAGGACAGGGTGGTTCACCCCTCCACTTT. This chain links TRBV28 with TRBJ1-6, with TRBD1 identical over 8 bases. Losses at the gene ends were 6 bases for V and 9 bases for J; bases not matched to a gene: 7. This CDR3 has 14 residues. Germline CDR1 and CDR2: MDHEN and SYDVKM.

V is TRBV7-2 and J is TRBJ2-2, with D unclear. Germline-derived CDR1 and CDR2 are SGHTA and FQGNSA. Trimming removed 6 bases at V and 1 base at J, with 15 bases between. This CDR3 contains 16 residues. Written as DNA, the CDR3 is TGTGCCAGCAGAGACCTCTGGGAAAAGAACACCGGGGAGCTGTTTTTT. Translating it yields CASRDLWEKNTGELFF.

This clonotype was recorded at least ten times. The CDR3 bases are TGTGCCAGCAGTGAACTTGTTCGGGACATCACGCCGGGGAACACTGAAGCTTTCTTT. Amino acid sequence: CASSELVRDITPGNTEAFF. This chain uses TRBV2 with TRBJ1-1; tentatively, D is TRBD1 (6 bases). V shed 2 bases and J shed 1 base, with 23 bases lying between them. Germline CDR1 is SNHLY and CDR2 is FYNNEI. The CDR3 runs to 19 residues.